These T cell receptor beta chains were read from a single sample in a study of T and B cells in COVID-19 patients. TCRdb analysed the multiplex PCR reads with MiXCR anew, one entry per CDR3 protein. In the table there are some 8,100 distinct CDR3 sequences, roughly a quarter of which are singletons. The sample taken for sequencing was blood. These receptors were taken from a human donor who had recovered from COVID-19. Both conserved end residues are part of each CDR3. The D gene is left open where the match is weak. Clone size is given for some rows only: seen once, a few or many times, or a class if the clone is expanded.

>TRBJ1-3|TRBV14|17|.|.
CASSPFPAGTTGNTIYF
TGTGCCAGCAGCCCGTTCCCGGCGGGGACAACTGGAAACACCATATATTTT
>TRBJ2-7|TRBV6-1|15|medium-sized|TRBD1
CASSATGTGIPEQYF
TGTGCCAGCAGCGCGACCGGGACAGGGATCCCCGAGCAGTACTTC
>TRBJ1-4|TRBV5-5|15|medium-sized|.
CASSLEWTEFEKLFF
TGTGCCAGCAGCTTGGAATGGACAGAGTTTGAAAAACTGTTTTTT
>TRBJ1-4|TRBV5-1|13|.|.
CASSLWENEKLFF
TGCGCCAGCAGCTTGTGGGAGAATGAAAAACTGTTTTTT
>TRBJ2-5|TRBV7-2|15|once|.
CASSLGVGGEETQYF
TGTGCCAGCAGCTTAGGGGTGGGGGGCGAAGAGACCCAGTACTTC
>TRBJ2-3|TRBV18|17|medium-sized|.
CASSPRHSDLITDTQYF
TGTGCCAGCTCACCCCGCCACAGTGACTTAATAACAGATACGCAGTATTTT
>TRBJ2-7|TRBV30|11|.|.
CAWKATYEQYF
TGTGCCTGGAAGGCCACCTACGAGCAGTACTTC
>TRBJ2-1|TRBV29-1|14|large|TRBD2
CSVDPSGVYNEQFF
TGCAGCGTTGACCCCAGCGGGGTCTACAATGAGCAGTTCTTC
>TRBJ1-3|TRBV7-9|14|few|TRBD1
CASSSGQGGDTIYF
TGTGCCAGCAGCTCAGGACAGGGGGGAGACACCATATATTTT
>TRBJ1-1|TRBV18|19|few|TRBD1
CASSPPGTMGQGIGAEAFF
TGTGCCAGCTCACCACCCGGTACCATGGGACAGGGAATTGGGGCTGAAGCTTTCTTT
>TRBJ2-3|TRBV12-3/TRBV12-4|14|.|.
CASSSSNRGDTQYF
TGTGCCAGCAGTTCTAGCAACAGAGGGGATACGCAGTATTTT
>TRBJ2-2|TRBV7-6|16|many|TRBD1
CASSLRDSNTGGELFF
TGTGCCAGCAGCTTACGGGACAGTAACACAGGCGGGGAGCTGTTTTTT
>TRBJ2-7|TRBV6-5|15|few|TRBD1
CASSPPRQGSYEQYF
TGTGCCAGCAGTCCCCCCAGACAGGGCTCCTACGAGCAGTACTTC
>TRBJ2-5|TRBV5-6|15|.|.
CASSLLAGAGETQYF
TGTGCCAGCAGCTTGCTGGCGGGGGCTGGGGAGACCCAGTACTTC
>TRBJ2-1|TRBV27|14|medium-sized|.
CASKQPGSYNEQFF
TGTGCCAGCAAGCAGCCGGGCTCCTACAATGAGCAGTTCTTC
>TRBJ1-6|TRBV14|15|.|TRBD1
CASSQKTGFNSPPHF
TGTGCCAGCAGCCAAAAGACAGGGTTTAATTCACCCCCCCACTTT
>TRBJ2-7|TRBV24-1|15|few|.
CATSDQTTSPYEQYF
TGTGCCACCAGTGACCAAACGACCTCTCCCTACGAGCAGTACTTC
>TRBJ1-2|TRBV24-1|15|few|TRBD1
CATSDSGTANYGYTF
TGTGCCACCAGTGACTCCGGGACAGCAAACTATGGCTACACCTTC
>TRBJ2-1|TRBV5-1|14|many|.
CASSLEPGGDEQFF
TGCGCCAGCAGCTTGGAGCCAGGTGGGGATGAGCAGTTCTTC
>TRBJ1-2|TRBV29-1|13|medium-sized|.
CSVEPWGIGGYTF
TGCAGCGTTGAACCTTGGGGCATCGGTGGCTACACCTTC
>TRBJ1-1|TRBV5-1|15|.|.
CASSPLQGGNTEAFF
TGCGCCAGCAGCCCTTTACAGGGAGGGAACACTGAAGCTTTCTTT
>TRBJ1-1|TRBV10-3|14|.|TRBD1
CAISEPGGNTEAFF
TGTGCCATCAGTGAGCCAGGGGGGAACACTGAAGCTTTCTTT
>TRBJ2-2|TRBV6-5|14|medium-sized|.
CASMFSGGGGELFF
TGTGCCAGCATGTTCTCGGGGGGCGGCGGGGAGCTGTTTTTT
>TRBJ1-1|TRBV6-2/TRBV6-3|14|many|.
CASSYSTANTEAFF
TGTGCCAGCAGTTACTCGACGGCGAACACTGAAGCTTTCTTT
>TRBJ1-1|TRBV13|14|many|.
CASSLPTGNTEAFF
TGTGCCAGCAGCTTACCCACGGGGAACACTGAAGCTTTCTTT
>TRBJ2-3|TRBV10-3|16|many|TRBD2
CAISEQAGGSTDTQYF
TGTGCCATCAGTGAGCAAGCGGGAGGGAGCACAGATACGCAGTATTTT
>TRBJ2-5|TRBV28|18|few|.
CASSLRPWLGRGIETQYF
TGTGCCAGCAGTTTACGCCCGTGGCTAGGGCGCGGTATAGAGACCCAGTACTTC
>TRBJ1-5|TRBV18|16|medium-sized|.
CASSLGTDSLGKPQHF
TGTGCCAGCTCACTTGGGACCGACTCTTTAGGGAAGCCCCAGCATTTT
>TRBJ2-2|TRBV7-6|16|.|.
CASRRAGDRNTGELFF
TGTGCCAGCAGACGCGCGGGGGACAGAAACACCGGGGAGCTGTTTTTT
>TRBJ2-7|TRBV6-2/TRBV6-3|16|medium-sized|TRBD2
CASSYSRTSGSYEQYF
TGTGCCAGCAGTTACTCGAGGACTAGCGGCTCCTACGAGCAGTACTTC
>TRBJ1-3|TRBV7-9|16|.|.
CASSLRGESYGITIYF
TGTGCCAGCAGCTTACGGGGGGAGTCCTACGGAATCACCATATATTTT
>TRBJ2-7|TRBV27|14|medium-sized|.
CASSLSSAGEEQYF
TGTGCCAGCAGTTTAAGCTCCGCAGGGGAAGAGCAGTACTTC
>TRBJ2-7|TRBV4-2|14|.|.
CASSPRDSLYEQYF
TGCGCCAGCAGCCCGCGGGACAGCCTCTACGAGCAGTACTTC
>TRBJ1-1|TRBV6-2/TRBV6-3|13|once|.
CASSVEISTEAFF
TGTGCCAGCAGCGTTGAAATTAGCACTGAAGCTTTCTTT
>TRBJ2-3|TRBV4-3|13|few|.
CASSRLSTDTQYF
TGCGCCAGCAGCCGGTTAAGCACAGATACGCAGTATTTT
>TRBJ1-1|TRBV13|12|.|.
CASSAGVIEAFF
TGTGCCAGCAGCGCGGGGGTTATTGAAGCTTTCTTT
>TRBJ2-7|TRBV18|14|medium-sized|.
CASSPQRTDYEQYF
TGTGCCAGCTCACCACAGCGGACGGACTACGAGCAGTACTTC
>TRBJ2-1|TRBV18|15|medium-sized|TRBD2
CASSYRTSGNNEQFF
TGTGCCAGCTCATACCGGACTAGCGGGAACAATGAGCAGTTCTTC
>TRBJ2-7|TRBV20-1|16|.|TRBD1
CSARAQQGWGPYEQYF
TGCAGTGCTAGAGCCCAACAGGGGTGGGGCCCCTACGAGCAGTACTTC
>TRBJ1-1|TRBV19|15|many|.
CASSVPGSLNTEAFF
TGTGCCAGTAGTGTCCCTGGCAGCCTGAACACTGAAGCTTTCTTT
>TRBJ2-3|TRBV7-2|13|few|.
CASRPFSTDTQYF
TGTGCCAGCCGCCCTTTTAGCACAGATACGCAGTATTTT
>TRBJ2-2|TRBV7-9|15|.|TRBD2
CASSLGGGNTGELFF
TGTGCCAGCAGCTTAGGCGGGGGGAACACCGGGGAGCTGTTTTTT
>TRBJ2-7|TRBV18|15|many|.
CASSPQSQGPYEQYF
TGTGCCAGCTCACCACAGTCACAGGGCCCCTACGAGCAGTACTTC
>TRBJ2-1|TRBV20-1|13|.|.
CSAGGSSYNEQFF
TGCAGTGCTGGGGGCAGCTCCTACAATGAGCAGTTCTTC
>TRBJ1-5|TRBV19|17|few|TRBD1
CASSIGQGETSNQPQHF
TGTGCCAGTAGTATTGGACAGGGGGAAACTAGCAATCAGCCCCAGCATTTT
>TRBJ2-7|TRBV29-1|15|medium-sized|TRBD1
CSVETDRAIPYEQYF
TGCAGCGTTGAAACGGACAGGGCCATTCCCTACGAGCAGTACTTC
>TRBJ2-7|TRBV6-5|14|medium-sized|.
CASSYSRLGYEQYF
TGTGCCAGCAGTTACTCGAGGTTGGGCTACGAGCAGTACTTC
>TRBJ2-3|TRBV7-2|16|few|.
CASSPMGEPSTDTQYF
TGTGCCAGCAGCCCGATGGGAGAGCCTAGCACAGATACGCAGTATTTT
>TRBJ1-3|TRBV5-5|14|medium-sized|TRBD1
CASSRGQGGNTIYF
TGTGCCAGCAGCCGGGGACAGGGTGGTAACACCATATATTTT
>TRBJ2-7|TRBV11-2|17|.|TRBD2
CASSSPASSGFSYEQYF
TGTGCCAGCAGCTCCCCCGCGTCTAGCGGGTTCTCCTACGAGCAGTACTTC
>TRBJ2-1|TRBV6-6|12|medium-sized|.
CASSYIPREQFF
TGTGCCAGCAGTTACATTCCGCGGGAGCAGTTCTTC